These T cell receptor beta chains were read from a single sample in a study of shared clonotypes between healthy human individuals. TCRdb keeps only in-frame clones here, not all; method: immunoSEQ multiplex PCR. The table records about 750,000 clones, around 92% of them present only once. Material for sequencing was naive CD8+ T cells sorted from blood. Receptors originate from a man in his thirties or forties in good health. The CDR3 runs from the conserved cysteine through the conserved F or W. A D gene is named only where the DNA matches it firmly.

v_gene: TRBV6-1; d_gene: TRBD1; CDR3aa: CASSVTGTGVYEQYF
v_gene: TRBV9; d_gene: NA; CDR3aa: CASSAEQGTGNEQFF
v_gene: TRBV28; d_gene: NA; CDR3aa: CASSTPRTLGRETQYF
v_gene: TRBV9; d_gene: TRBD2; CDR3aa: CASSVVSGSYEQYF
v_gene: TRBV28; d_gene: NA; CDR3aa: CASSFTRRRFDRMDYEQYF
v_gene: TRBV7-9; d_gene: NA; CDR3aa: CASSLDRSGSGLVVDTQYF
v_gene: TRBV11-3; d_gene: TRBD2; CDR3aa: CASSLVLAGHQETQYF
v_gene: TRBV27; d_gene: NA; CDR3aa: CASSSPRNEQFF
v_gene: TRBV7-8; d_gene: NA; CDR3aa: CASSLSTGYQPQHF
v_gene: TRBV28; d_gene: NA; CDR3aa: CASTTRVGNTGELFF
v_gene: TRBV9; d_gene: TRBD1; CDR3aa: CASSRGQTYGYTF
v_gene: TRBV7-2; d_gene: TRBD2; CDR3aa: CASSSLAGGPWEQYF
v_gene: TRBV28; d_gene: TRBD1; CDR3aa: CASSPARDRDNQPQHF
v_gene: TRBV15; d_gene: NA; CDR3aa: CATSRDRTELAKNIQYF
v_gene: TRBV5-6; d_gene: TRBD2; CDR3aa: CASSLLLSGTRGDEQYF
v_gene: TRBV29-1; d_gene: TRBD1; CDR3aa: CSVTGIKGSSYNEQFF
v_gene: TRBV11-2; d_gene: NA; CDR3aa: CASSSRRRGASYEQYF
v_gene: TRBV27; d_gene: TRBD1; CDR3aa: CASSSYRGAAGTEAFF
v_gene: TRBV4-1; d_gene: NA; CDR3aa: CASSQVGLGKTGKDEQFF
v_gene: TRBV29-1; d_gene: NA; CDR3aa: CSVIGGSYEQYF
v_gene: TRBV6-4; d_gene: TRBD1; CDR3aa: CASSVLGGQYNEQFF
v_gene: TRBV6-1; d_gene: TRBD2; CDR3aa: CASRGLGHYEQYF
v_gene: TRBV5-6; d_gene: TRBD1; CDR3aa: CASSADRERGGYTF
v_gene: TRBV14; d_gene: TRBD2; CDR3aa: CASSVLAGGRLDTQYF